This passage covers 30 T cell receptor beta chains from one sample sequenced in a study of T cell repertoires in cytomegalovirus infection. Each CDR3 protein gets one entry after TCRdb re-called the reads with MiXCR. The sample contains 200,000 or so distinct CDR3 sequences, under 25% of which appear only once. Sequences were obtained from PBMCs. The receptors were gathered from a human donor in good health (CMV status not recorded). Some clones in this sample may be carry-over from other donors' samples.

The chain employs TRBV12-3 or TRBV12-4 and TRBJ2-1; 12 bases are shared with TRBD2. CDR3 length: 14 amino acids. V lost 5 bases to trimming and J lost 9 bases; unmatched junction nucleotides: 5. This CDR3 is CASSPSGRAVEQFF. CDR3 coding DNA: TGTGCCAGCAGTCCTAGCGGGAGGGCCGTTGAGCAGTTCTTC.

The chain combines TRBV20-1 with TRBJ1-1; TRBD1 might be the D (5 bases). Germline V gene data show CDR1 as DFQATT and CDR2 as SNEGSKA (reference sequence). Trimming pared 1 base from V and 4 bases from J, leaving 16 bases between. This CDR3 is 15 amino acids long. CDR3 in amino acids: CSARGGRQGGTEAFF. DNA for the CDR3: TGCAGTGCTAGAGGGGGTAGGCAGGGTGGCACTGAAGCTTTCTTT.

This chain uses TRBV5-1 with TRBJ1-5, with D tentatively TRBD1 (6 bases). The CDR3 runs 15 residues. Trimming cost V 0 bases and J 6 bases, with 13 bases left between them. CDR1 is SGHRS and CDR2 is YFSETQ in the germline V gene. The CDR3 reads CASSLEGGPGQPQHF. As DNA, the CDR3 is TGCGCCAGCAGCTTGGAGGGGGGCCCTGGTCAGCCCCAGCATTTT.

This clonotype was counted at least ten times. This chain's CDR3 is CASSYKPETQYF. CDR3 coding DNA: TGTGCCAGCAGTTACAAACCGGAGACCCAGTACTTC. The chain combines TRBV12-3 or TRBV12-4 with TRBJ2-5; D remains unclear. The CDR3 is 12 residues long. Trimming stripped 4 bases from V and 5 bases from J, with 8 bases between.

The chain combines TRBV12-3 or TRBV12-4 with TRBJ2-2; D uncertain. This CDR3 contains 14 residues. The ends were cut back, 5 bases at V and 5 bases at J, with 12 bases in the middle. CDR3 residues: CASSQSMGTGELFF. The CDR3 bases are TGTGCCAGCAGTCAGAGCATGGGGACCGGGGAGCTGTTTTTT.

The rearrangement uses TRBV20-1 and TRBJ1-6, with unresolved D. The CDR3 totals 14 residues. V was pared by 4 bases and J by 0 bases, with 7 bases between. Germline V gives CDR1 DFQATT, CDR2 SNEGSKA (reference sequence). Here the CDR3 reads CSAKKSSYNSPLHF. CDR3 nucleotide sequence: TGCAGTGCTAAAAAGAGCTCCTATAATTCACCCCTCCACTTT.

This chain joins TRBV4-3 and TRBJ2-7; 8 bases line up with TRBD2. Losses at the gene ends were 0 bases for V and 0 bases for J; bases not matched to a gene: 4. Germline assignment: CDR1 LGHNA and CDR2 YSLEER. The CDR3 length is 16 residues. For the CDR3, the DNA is TGCGCCAGCAGCCAAGACGCGGGGGGAAACTCCTACGAGCAGTACTTC. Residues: CASSQDAGGNSYEQYF.

CDR3 coding DNA: TGTGCCAGCAGTTACGGAGCCGGGACAGGGGCTAGCGGGAGGAGCTCCTACAATGAGCAGTTCTTC. This gives the protein CASSYGAGTGASGRSSYNEQFF. The chain carries TRBV6-6 and TRBJ2-1; a weak D match, TRBD2 (11 bases). V was shortened by 2 bases and J by 0 bases, with 29 bases between the two germline ends. This CDR3 region has 22 residues. CDR1 and CDR2 (germline): MNHNY, SVGAGI (reference sequence).

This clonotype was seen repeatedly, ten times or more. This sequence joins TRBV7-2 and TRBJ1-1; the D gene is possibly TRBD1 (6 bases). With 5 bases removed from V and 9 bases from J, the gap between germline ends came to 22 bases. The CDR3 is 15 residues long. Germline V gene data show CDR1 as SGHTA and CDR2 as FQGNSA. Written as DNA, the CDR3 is TGTGCCAGCAGCGGGGAGTACCGGGACACGTTAAAAGCTTTCTTT. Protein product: CASSGEYRDTLKAFF.

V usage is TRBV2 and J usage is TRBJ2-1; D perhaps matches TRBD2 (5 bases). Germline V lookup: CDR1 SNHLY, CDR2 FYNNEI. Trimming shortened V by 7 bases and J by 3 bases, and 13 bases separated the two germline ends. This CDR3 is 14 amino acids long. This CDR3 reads CASTGNSYYNEQFF. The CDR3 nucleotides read TGTGCCAGCACGGGAAACAGTTACTACAATGAGCAGTTCTTC. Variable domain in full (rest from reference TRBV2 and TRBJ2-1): EPEVTQTPSHQVTQMGQEVILRCVPISNHLYFYWYRQILGQKVEFLVSFYNNEISEKSEIFDDQFSVERPDGSNFTLKIRSTKLEDSAMYFCASTGNSYYNEQFFGPGTRLTVL.

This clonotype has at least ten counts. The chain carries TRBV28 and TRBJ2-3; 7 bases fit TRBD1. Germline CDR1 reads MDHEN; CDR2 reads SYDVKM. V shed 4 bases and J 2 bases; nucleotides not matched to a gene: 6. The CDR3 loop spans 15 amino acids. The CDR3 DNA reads TGTGCCAGCAGTTCTCAGGGGGTTTTCACAGATACGCAGTATTTT. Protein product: CASSSQGVFTDTQYF.

This CDR3 reads CASSLELAGGAWEQYF. The CDR3 nucleotides are TGCGCCAGCAGCTTGGAACTAGCGGGGGGCGCCTGGGAGCAGTACTTC. This chain links TRBV5-1 with TRBJ2-7, with 12 bases identical to TRBD2. The CDR3 is 16 residues long. Per germline, CDR1 SGHRS and CDR2 YFSETQ. V lost 0 bases and J lost 7; bases outside the gene matches: 8.

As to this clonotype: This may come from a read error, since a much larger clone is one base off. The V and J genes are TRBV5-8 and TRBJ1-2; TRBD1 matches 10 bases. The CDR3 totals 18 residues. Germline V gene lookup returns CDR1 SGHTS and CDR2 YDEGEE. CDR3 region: CTSSSSGTGAVFNYGYTF. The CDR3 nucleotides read TGTACCAGCAGCTCCTCCGGGACAGGGGCTGTCTTCAACTATGGCTACACCTTC. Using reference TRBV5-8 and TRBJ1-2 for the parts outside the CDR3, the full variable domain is EAGVTQSPTHLIKTRGQQATLRCSPISGHTSVYWYQQALGLGLQFLLWYDEGEERNRGNFPPRFSGRQFPNYSSELNVNALELEDSALYLCTSSSSGTGAVFNYGYTFGSGTRLTVV.

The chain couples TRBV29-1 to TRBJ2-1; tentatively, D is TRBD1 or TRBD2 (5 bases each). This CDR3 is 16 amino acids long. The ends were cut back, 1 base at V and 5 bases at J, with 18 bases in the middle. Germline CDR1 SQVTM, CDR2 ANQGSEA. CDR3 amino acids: CSVEVGRDRRDNEQFF. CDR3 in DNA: TGCAGCGTTGAAGTCGGCCGGGACCGTCGGGACAATGAGCAGTTCTTC.

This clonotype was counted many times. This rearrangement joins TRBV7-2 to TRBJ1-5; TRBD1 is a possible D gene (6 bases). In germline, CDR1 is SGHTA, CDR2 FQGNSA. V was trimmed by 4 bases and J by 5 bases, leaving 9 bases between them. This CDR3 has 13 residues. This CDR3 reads CASSSDSYQPQHF. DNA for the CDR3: TGTGCCAGCAGCTCGGACAGCTATCAGCCCCAGCATTTT.

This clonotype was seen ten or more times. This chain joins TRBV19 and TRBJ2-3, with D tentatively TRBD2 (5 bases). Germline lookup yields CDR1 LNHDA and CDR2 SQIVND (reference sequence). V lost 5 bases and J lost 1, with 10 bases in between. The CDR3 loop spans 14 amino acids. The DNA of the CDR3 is TGTGCCAGTAGTGACTATGCTGGCACAGATACGCAGTATTTT. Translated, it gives CASSDYAGTDTQYF.

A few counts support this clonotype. The CDR3 reads CASHRGGGYEQYF. In DNA form, the CDR3 reads TGTGCCAGCCACAGGGGGGGCGGCTACGAGCAGTACTTC. V usage is TRBV5-6 and J usage is TRBJ2-7; tentatively, D is TRBD1 (8 bases). The CDR3 is made up of 13 amino acids. Germline CDR1 SGHDT, CDR2 YYEEEE. The ends were cut back, 7 bases at V and 3 bases at J, with 14 bases in the middle.

CDR3 in amino acids: CASSLAGRVQETQYF. CDR3 in DNA: TGTGCCAGCAGTTTAGCGGGACGGGTCCAAGAGACCCAGTACTTC. The V call is TRBV28, the J call TRBJ2-5; weak D call: TRBD2 (6 bases). The CDR3 loop spans 15 amino acids. V lost 2 bases to trimming and J lost 1 base, with 11 bases between them. In germline, CDR1 is MDHEN, CDR2 SYDVKM.

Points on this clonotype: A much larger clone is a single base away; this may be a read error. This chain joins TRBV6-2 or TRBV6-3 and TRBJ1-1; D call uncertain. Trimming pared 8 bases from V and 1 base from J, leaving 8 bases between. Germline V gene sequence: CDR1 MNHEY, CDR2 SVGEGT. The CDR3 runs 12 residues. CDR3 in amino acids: CASCWGNTEAFF. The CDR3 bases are TGTGCCAGCTGTTGGGGGAACACTGAAGCTTTCTTT.

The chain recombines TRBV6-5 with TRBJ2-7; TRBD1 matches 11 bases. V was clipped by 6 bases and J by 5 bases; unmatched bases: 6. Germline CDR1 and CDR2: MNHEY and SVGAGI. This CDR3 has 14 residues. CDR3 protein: CASSSRTGGNEQYF. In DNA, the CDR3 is TGTGCCAGCAGCTCTAGGACAGGGGGCAACGAGCAGTACTTC.

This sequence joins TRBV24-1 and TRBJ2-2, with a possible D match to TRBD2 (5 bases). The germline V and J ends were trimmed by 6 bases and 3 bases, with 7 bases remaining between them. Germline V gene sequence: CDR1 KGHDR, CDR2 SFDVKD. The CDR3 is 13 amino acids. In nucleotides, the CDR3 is TGTGCCACCAGTAGCGGTTACACCGGGGAGCTGTTTTTT. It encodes CATSSGYTGELFF.

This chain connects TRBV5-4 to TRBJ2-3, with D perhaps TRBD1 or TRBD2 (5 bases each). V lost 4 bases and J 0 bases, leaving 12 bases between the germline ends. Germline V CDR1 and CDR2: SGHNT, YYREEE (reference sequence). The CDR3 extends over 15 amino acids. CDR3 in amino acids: CASSRGHASTDTQYF. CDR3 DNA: TGTGCCAGCAGCCGGGGCCATGCTAGCACAGATACGCAGTATTTT.

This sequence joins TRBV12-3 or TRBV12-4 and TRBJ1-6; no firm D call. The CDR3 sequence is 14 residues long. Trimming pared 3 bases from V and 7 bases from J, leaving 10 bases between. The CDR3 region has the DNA TGTGCCAGCAGTTTGGGCAACCGAAATTCACCCCTCCACTTT. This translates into CASSLGNRNSPLHF.

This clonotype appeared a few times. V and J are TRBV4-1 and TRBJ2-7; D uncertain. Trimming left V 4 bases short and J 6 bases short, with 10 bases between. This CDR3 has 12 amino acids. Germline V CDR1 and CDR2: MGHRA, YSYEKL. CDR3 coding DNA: TGCGCCAGCAGCCTCCTTACGGGCGAGCAGTACTTC. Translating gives CASSLLTGEQYF.

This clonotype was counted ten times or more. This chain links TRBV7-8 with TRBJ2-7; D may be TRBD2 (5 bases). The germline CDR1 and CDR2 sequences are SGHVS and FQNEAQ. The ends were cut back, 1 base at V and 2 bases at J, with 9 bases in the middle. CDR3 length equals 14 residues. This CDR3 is CASSLGHGTYEQYF. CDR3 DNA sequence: TGTGCCAGCAGCTTAGGTCACGGGACCTACGAGCAGTACTTC.

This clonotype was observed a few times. CDR3 in amino acids: CASSYSYRGGTEAFF. CDR3 DNA: TGTGCCAGCAGTTACTCTTACAGGGGGGGCACTGAAGCTTTCTTT. The chain is built from TRBV6-5 and TRBJ1-1, with 8 bases lining up with TRBD1. This CDR3 has 15 amino acids. Germline-derived CDR1 and CDR2 are MNHEY and SVGAGI. V was pared by 0 bases and J by 4 bases, with 4 bases of the junction left unmatched.

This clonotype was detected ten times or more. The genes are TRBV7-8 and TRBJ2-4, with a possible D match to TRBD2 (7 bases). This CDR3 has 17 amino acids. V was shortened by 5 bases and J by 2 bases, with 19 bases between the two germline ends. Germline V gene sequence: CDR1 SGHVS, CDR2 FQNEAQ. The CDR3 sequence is CASSPRGGVLSKNIQYF. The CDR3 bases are TGTGCCAGCAGCCCAAGGGGGGGGGTTTTGTCCAAAAACATTCAGTACTTC. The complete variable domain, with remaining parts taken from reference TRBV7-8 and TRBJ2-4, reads GAGVSQSPRYKVAKRGQDVALRCDPISGHVSLFWYQQALGQGPEFLTYFQNEAQLDKSGLPSDRFFAERPEGSVSTLKIQRTQQEDSAVYLCASSPRGGVLSKNIQYFGAGTRLSVL.

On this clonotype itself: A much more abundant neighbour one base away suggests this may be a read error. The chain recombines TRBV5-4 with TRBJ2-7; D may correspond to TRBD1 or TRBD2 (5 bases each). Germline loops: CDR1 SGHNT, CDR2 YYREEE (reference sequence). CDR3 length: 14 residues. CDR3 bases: TGTGCCAGCAGCCCGCGTGAGGGACCCTACAAGCAGTACTTC. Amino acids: CASSPREGPYKQYF.

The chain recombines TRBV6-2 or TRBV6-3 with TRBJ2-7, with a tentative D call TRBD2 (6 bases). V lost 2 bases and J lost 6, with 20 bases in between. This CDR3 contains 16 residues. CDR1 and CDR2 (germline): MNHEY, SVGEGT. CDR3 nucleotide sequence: TGTGCCAGCAGTTACCCCCCAACTGGGGGGAATCCCGAGCAGTACTTC. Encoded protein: CASSYPPTGGNPEQYF.

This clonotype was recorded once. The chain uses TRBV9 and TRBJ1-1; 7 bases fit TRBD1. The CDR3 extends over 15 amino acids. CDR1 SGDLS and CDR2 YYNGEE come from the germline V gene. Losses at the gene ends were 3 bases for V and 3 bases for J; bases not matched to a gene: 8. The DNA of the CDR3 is TGTGCCAGCAGCGCGCAGGGGGGGTTGGACACTGAAGCTTTCTTT. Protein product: CASSAQGGLDTEAFF.